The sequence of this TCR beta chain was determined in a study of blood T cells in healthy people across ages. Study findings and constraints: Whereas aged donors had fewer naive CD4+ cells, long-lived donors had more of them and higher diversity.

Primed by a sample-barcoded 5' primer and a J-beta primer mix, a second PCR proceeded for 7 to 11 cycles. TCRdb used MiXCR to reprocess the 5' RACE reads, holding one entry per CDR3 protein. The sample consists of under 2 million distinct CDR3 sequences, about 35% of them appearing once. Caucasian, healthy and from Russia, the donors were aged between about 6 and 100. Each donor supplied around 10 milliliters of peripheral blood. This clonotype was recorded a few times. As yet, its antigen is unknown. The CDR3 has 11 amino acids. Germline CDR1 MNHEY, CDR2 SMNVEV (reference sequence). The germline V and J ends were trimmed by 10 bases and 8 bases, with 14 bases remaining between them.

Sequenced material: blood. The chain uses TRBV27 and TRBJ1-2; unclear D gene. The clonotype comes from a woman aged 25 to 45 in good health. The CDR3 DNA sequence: TGTGCCACGAGGGAAATGGAAGGCTACACCTTC. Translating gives CATREMEGYTF.